The following is a T cell receptor beta chain sequence with its context. The sample belongs to a study of T cell changes during pregnancy in multiple sclerosis. TCRdb's table, derived via immunoSEQ multiplex PCR, lists solely in-frame clones and lacks some. Of over 25,000 clones listed, around 93% are singletons. The V segment lost 4 bases and the J segment 2 bases; nucleotides outside the gene matches: 2. The length of the CDR3 is 14 residues. Germline loops: CDR1 LNHDA, CDR2 SQIVND (reference sequence). This sequence joins TRBV19 and TRBJ1-5, with 7 bases fitting TRBD1. This receptor was identified in a female donor with multiple sclerosis, enrolled in a pregnancy study. Here the sequenced sample was CD4+ T cells from peripheral blood mononuclear cells, taken in the second trimester of pregnancy. Here the CDR3 reads CASSTDRGNQPQHF. CDR3 nucleotide sequence: TGTGCCAGTAGTACCGACAGGGGCAATCAGCCCCAGCATTTT.